The clone carrying this T cell receptor (beta chain) was observed many times. The sample originates from a study of human T cells and chemical hapten exposure. Library preparation tagged each individual cDNA molecule with a unique molecular identifier. TCRdb reprocessed the RACE reads via MiXCR and lists one record per CDR3 protein. The sample has just over 350,000 distinct CDR3 sequences; around 6% are singletons. Specified time point: patch test 2, 6 weeks after DPC sensitization. The treatment: therapeutic diphenylcyclopropenone sensitization with weekly scalp DPC. Trimming at V came to 4 bases and at J to 2 bases, leaving 4 bases not matched to a gene. The CDR3 sequence is 16 residues long. Germline CDR1 and CDR2: SGDLS and YYNGEE.

This TCR was recovered from a woman between 18 and 29 years old with alopecia areata. Some clones in this sample may be carry-over from other donors' samples. The chain combines TRBV9 with TRBJ2-6; TRBD1 matches 9 bases. The sample here was whole blood, taken in connection with sensitization to the hapten diphenylcyclopropenone (DPC). CDR3 coding DNA: TGTGCCAGCAGCCCGGGACAGGGTGCTGGGGCCAACGTCCTGACTTTC. Translated, it gives CASSPGQGAGANVLTF.